This T cell receptor (beta chain) was documented in a study of blood T cell repertoires in COVID-19. Participant reports of clinical history set cohort assignment. This CDR3 is 15 amino acids long. Trimming took 6 bases from V and 7 from J; bases not matched to a gene: 12. Germline assignment: CDR1 MNHEY and CDR2 SVGAGI. In the original processing: Estimates of nucleated cell counts were drawn from the amplification of reference gene primers. This table comes from immunoSEQ multiplex PCR, and its TCRdb copy is limited to in-frame clones, with some not included. The V and J calls and clone size were taken over from that table, and D and trimming were inferred from the DNA. The profile covers about 120,000 clones, with 80% to 85% appearing a single time and approximately 3.6% taken by the ten largest. This clone occurred once.

The clonotype was recovered from a woman under 40 who had recovered from COVID-19. The chain employs TRBV6-5 and TRBJ2-1; 7 bases align to TRBD1. Sequenced material: PBMCs or T cells enriched from blood (not recorded which). CDR3 DNA sequence: TGTGCCAGCAGCCTCGGACAGGTAGACTTTAATGAGCAGTTCTTC. It encodes CASSLGQVDFNEQFF.